This passage covers 17 T cell receptor beta chains from one sample sequenced in a study of shared clonotypes between healthy human individuals. Assay: immunoSEQ multiplex PCR; the TCRdb copy retains only in-frame clones and omits some. The sample holds 2 million to 3 million clones; approximately 93% are singletons and the top ten take around 0.37%. Specimen: naive CD4+ T cells from PBMCs. Subset in this sample: CD45RA+ positively selected. These receptors originate from a man between 18 and 29 years old in good health. Some clones in this sample may be carry-over from other donors' samples.

This clone has a handful of counts. This sample includes further DNA sequences coding for the same CDR3. The genes are TRBV5-1 and TRBJ2-1; 8 nucleotides line up with TRBD2. CDR1 and CDR2 (germline): SGHRS, YFSETQ. This CDR3 comprises 15 residues. Trimming cost V 1 base and J 9 bases; bases outside gene matches: 9. CDR3 nucleotides: TGCGCCAGCAGCTTGTCCCCAGCGGGAGAGGGTGAGCAGTTCTTC. Residues: CASSLSPAGEGEQFF. The whole variable domain, remainder taken from reference TRBV5-1 and TRBJ2-1, is KAGVTQTPRYLIKTRGQQVTLSCSPISGHRSVSWYQQTPGQGLQFLFEYFSETQRNKGNFPGRFSGRQFSNSRSEMNVSTLELGDSALYLCASSLSPAGEGEQFFGPGTRLTVL.

V is TRBV6-5 and J is TRBJ2-7; 12 nucleotides align to TRBD2. The trim removed 5 bases at V and 5 bases at J, leaving 7 bases unmatched. Germline V gene sequence: CDR1 MNHEY, CDR2 SVGAGI. This CDR3 is 15 amino acids long. The CDR3 reads CASSPAGLAGNEQYF. The DNA for the CDR3 is TGTGCCAGCAGTCCCGCAGGACTAGCGGGGAACGAGCAGTACTTC.

This chain joins TRBV28 and TRBJ2-2, with TRBD1 matching 7 bases. Germline V gives CDR1 MDHEN, CDR2 SYDVKM. Germline trimming cut 6 bases from V and 1 base from J; bases unmatched to any gene: 5. The CDR3 extends over 15 amino acids. The CDR3 region is CASRHWTGNTGELFF. For the CDR3, the DNA is TGTGCCAGCAGGCATTGGACAGGGAACACCGGGGAGCTGTTTTTT.

The chain combines TRBV5-1 with TRBJ2-7, with D perhaps given as TRBD1 or TRBD2 (5 bases each). The CDR3 covers 15 residues. Trimming shortened V by 4 bases and J by 0 bases, and 14 bases separated the two germline ends. CDR1 is SGHRS and CDR2 is YFSETQ in the germline V gene. In nucleotides, the CDR3 is TGCGCCAGCAGCCCCAGGGACGGCGCCTCCTACGAGCAGTACTTC. Protein: CASSPRDGASYEQYF.

Regarding this clone: The identical CDR3 is also encoded by other nucleotide sequences in the sample. The chain recombines TRBV28 with TRBJ1-2; TRBD1 is a possible D gene (5 bases). This CDR3 contains 13 residues. Germline loops: CDR1 MDHEN, CDR2 SYDVKM. Trimming left V 6 bases short and J 5 bases short, with 13 bases between. The CDR3 nucleotides read TGTGCCAGCAGCCCCACCGGGGCTTATGGCTACACCTTC. Amino acids: CASSPTGAYGYTF.

The CDR3 DNA follows: TGTGCCAGCAGCCCCGGGACTAGCGGGAGTAATTCCTACAATGAGCAGTTCTTC. This codes for CASSPGTSGSNSYNEQFF. The chain uses TRBV5-6 and TRBJ2-1; 14 bases align to TRBD2. The CDR3 is made up of 18 amino acids. CDR1 and CDR2 from the germline V gene are SGHDT and YYEEEE. After removal of 4 bases from V and 1 base from J, the junction contained 7 bases not matched to a gene.

This clone was seen just once. The chain links TRBV5-1 to TRBJ2-3, with D perhaps matching TRBD1 (6 bases). Germline values: CDR1 SGHRS, CDR2 YFSETQ. The V end lost 4 bases, the J end lost 0 bases, and 24 bases lay between the germline ends. This CDR3 is built from 19 residues. The CDR3 is CASSPGPMGAQSSTDTQYF. The CDR3 bases are TGCGCCAGCAGCCCCGGGCCTATGGGGGCGCAGAGTAGCACAGATACGCAGTATTTT.

To note about this clone: In the same sample, other DNA sequences code for this CDR3. The CDR3 coding sequence is TGTGCCAGCAGCTTAGGGGGCAAGAGCTACGAGCAGTACTTC. It encodes CASSLGGKSYEQYF. The chain has TRBV11-2 and TRBJ2-7; weak D call: TRBD1 (5 bases). Germline V CDR1 and CDR2: SGHAT, FQNNGV. This CDR3 contains 14 residues. V was trimmed by 1 base and J by 3 bases, leaving 10 bases between them.

The rearrangement links TRBV7-3 to TRBJ2-1; 13 bases agree with TRBD2. This CDR3 has 15 residues. V trimming: 5 bases; J trimming: 7 bases; junction bases outside the gene matches: 5. Per the germline V gene, CDR1 is SGHTA and CDR2 is FQGTGA. The CDR3 nucleotides read TGTGCCAGCAGCATCACTAGCGGGAGGGGAAATGAGCAGTTCTTC. It translates to CASSITSGRGNEQFF.

The V and J genes are TRBV7-9 and TRBJ1-2; D is uncertain. Germline V gives CDR1 SEHNR, CDR2 FQNEAQ (reference sequence). The V end was cut by 6 bases, the J end by 6 bases, with 8 bases between. The CDR3 covers 11 residues. The CDR3 sequence is CASSIADGYTF. In DNA, the CDR3 is TGTGCCAGCAGTATAGCCGATGGCTACACCTTC. Using reference TRBV7-9 and TRBJ1-2 for the parts outside the CDR3, the full variable domain is DTGVSQNPRHKITKRGQNVTFRCDPISEHNRLYWYRQTLGQGPEFLTYFQNEAQLEKSRLLSDRFSAERPKGSFSTLEIQRTEQGDSAMYLCASSIADGYTFGSGTRLTVV.

The DNA for the CDR3 is TGTGCCAGCAGTTATTGGACTTCCGCCGGGGAGCTGTTTTTT. Encoded protein: CASSYWTSAGELFF. This rearrangement joins TRBV6-5 to TRBJ2-2; possibly TRBD2 for D (5 bases). The CDR3 has 14 residues. The germline V gene encodes CDR1 MNHEY and CDR2 SVGAGI. V was pared by 3 bases and J by 6 bases, with 11 bases between.

On this clone: This sample also contains other DNA sequences that code for the same CDR3. The genes are TRBV30 and TRBJ1-5, with D unresolved. Germline assignment: CDR1 GTSNPN and CDR2 SVGIG (reference sequence). Trimming cost V 4 bases and J 5 bases, with 12 bases left between them. CDR3 size: 13 residues. DNA of the CDR3: TGTGCCTGGATGCCCGGACCCCATCAGCCCCAGCATTTT. This sequence encodes CAWMPGPHQPQHF.

The chain has TRBV6-1 and TRBJ2-5; 11 bases match TRBD2. This CDR3 spans 13 amino acids. Germline V gives CDR1 MNHNS, CDR2 SASEGT. V lost 6 bases to trimming and J lost 5 bases; unmatched junction nucleotides: 2. CDR3 residues: CASRLAGDETQYF. The CDR3 DNA reads as TGTGCCAGCAGACTAGCGGGAGACGAGACCCAGTACTTC.

The chain recombines TRBV4-2 with TRBJ2-5; D is tentatively TRBD1 or TRBD2 (7 bases each). The CDR3 runs 14 residues. V dropped 4 bases and J dropped 2 bases, with 11 bases sitting between them. In germline, CDR1 is LGHNA, CDR2 YNFKEQ. The DNA of the CDR3 is TGTGCCAGCAGCCGGGGGGGACAGCAAGAGACCCAGTACTTC. It translates to CASSRGGQQETQYF.

In this sample, this clone turned up once. The chain carries TRBV18 and TRBJ1-5; D remains unclear. Between the trimmed V and J ends, which lost 3 bases and 7 bases, there was a span of 10 bases. The CDR3 contains 13 residues. CDR1 and CDR2 (germline): KGHSH, LQKENI. The CDR3 region is CASSPGSLQPQHF. For the CDR3, the DNA is TGTGCCAGCTCACCCGGAAGTTTGCAGCCCCAGCATTTT.

In the case of this clone: At the DNA level, this CDR3 is encoded by other sequences in the same sample as well. The V gene is TRBV28, the J gene TRBJ2-7; 7 nucleotides match TRBD1. Germline trimming cut 2 bases from V and 2 bases from J; bases unmatched to any gene: 3. The germline gives CDR1 MDHEN, CDR2 SYDVKM. The CDR3 contains 14 residues. CDR3 protein: CASSLAGGTYEQYF. CDR3 DNA sequence: TGTGCCAGCAGTTTAGCAGGGGGTACCTACGAGCAGTACTTC.

The CDR3 DNA sequence: TGTGCCAGCAGCGGAGGGGGAGGCGAAAAACTGTTTTTT. Translated, it gives CASSGGGGEKLFF. V gene TRBV28 combines with J gene TRBJ1-4, with D perhaps matching TRBD1 (6 bases). V dropped 6 bases and J dropped 8 bases, with 13 bases sitting between them. This CDR3 region has 13 residues. Per germline, CDR1 MDHEN and CDR2 SYDVKM.